The TCR beta chain described here comes from a study of blood T cell repertoires in COVID-19. Study information: Nucleic acid was either cDNA or gDNA, and it came from T cells, B-cell-depleted T cells, or PBMCs.

Study processing details: Amplified reference gene primers provided the basis for estimating nucleated cell counts. The protocol was immunoSEQ multiplex PCR, while the TCRdb copy is restricted to in-frame clones and leaves out a portion. V, J and clone size are taken as reported in that table, and D and trimming were inferred from the DNA itself. The sample holds 200,000 to 250,000 clones, about 84% seen once. V lost 1 base, J lost 5 bases, and 5 bases stayed unmatched. CDR1 is LNHDA, CDR2 SQIVND, per germline (reference sequence). The CDR3 runs to 17 residues. The specimen was peripheral blood. The rearrangement uses TRBV19 and TRBJ2-1; 13 bases map to TRBD2. The source of this sequence is a woman of 80 years or more with COVID-19, enrolled during active disease. The CDR3 region is CASSIVHTSGGDNEQFF. In nucleotides, the CDR3 is TGTGCCAGTAGTATAGTTCATACTAGCGGGGGGGACAATGAGCAGTTCTTC. The variable domain in full, with the rest retrieved from reference TRBV19 and TRBJ2-1, is DGGITQSPKYLFRKEGQNVTLSCEQNLNHDAMYWYRQDPGQGLRLIYYSQIVNDFQKGDIAEGYSVSREKKESFPLTVTSAQKNPTAFYLCASSIVHTSGGDNEQFFGPGTRLTVL.